This TCR beta chain was retrieved from a study of shared clonotypes between healthy human individuals. Repertoires were generated with immunoSEQ multiplex PCR, while TCRdb's copy carries only in-frame clones and drops some. The data hold approximately 1,000,000 clones, with 75% to 85% observed a single time. On this clone itself: What it binds is unknown.

Germline V CDR1 and CDR2: KGHSH, LQKENI. The CDR3 length is 14 residues. Trimming removed 5 bases from V and 5 bases from J, with 13 bases in between. Study results and limitations: Limitation of the genetic and exposure-history diversity represented came from the few donors.

The receptor comes from a man younger than 35 in good health. Some clones in this sample may be carry-over from other donors' samples. The chain joins TRBV18 to TRBJ2-1; D might be TRBD2 (6 bases). The sample was memory CD4+ T cells from PBMCs. The subset: CD45RA-negative fraction. CDR3 in amino acids: CASSTSWGDNEQFF. CDR3 in DNA: TGTGCCAGCTCAACCAGTTGGGGGGACAATGAGCAGTTCTTC. Full variable domain (outside the CDR3, taken from reference TRBV18 and TRBJ2-1): NAGVMQNPRHLVRRRGQEARLRCSPMKGHSHVYWYRQLPEEGLKFMVYLQKENIIDESGMPKERFSAEFPKEGPSILRIQQVVRGDSAAYFCASSTSWGDNEQFFGPGTRLTVL.